Presented here are 20 T cell receptor beta chains from one specimen sequenced in a study of cytomegalovirus exposure and HLA in healthy donors. Primers included in the PCR were 60 Vbeta and 13 Jbeta primers. Profiled with immunoSEQ multiplex PCR; TCRdb holds only in-frame clones, not every one. This table has about 140,000 clones, about three quarters appearing once. The sequencing sample was made of PBMCs. These receptors were collected from a human donor in good health.

This clone appeared a single time. Other DNA sequences in this specimen translate into the identical CDR3. The chain is built from TRBV27 and TRBJ1-5; the D is unclear. The CDR3 sequence is 12 residues long. Trimming shortened V by 4 bases and J by 4 bases, and 5 bases separated the two germline ends. Germline V gene data show CDR1 as MNHEY and CDR2 as SMNVEV (reference sequence). The CDR3 bases are TGTGCCAGCAGTTCGGGGAATCAGCCCCAGCATTTT. Its protein is CASSSGNQPQHF.

The V call is TRBV13, the J call TRBJ2-1; D gene ambiguous. The V end was cut by 5 bases, the J end by 9 bases, with 11 bases between. This CDR3 has 12 amino acids. Germline loops: CDR1 PRHDT, CDR2 FYEKMQ (reference sequence). The CDR3 loop is CASSHRAGEQFF. The CDR3, as DNA: TGTGCCAGCAGCCACAGAGCAGGTGAGCAGTTCTTC.

The CDR3 region is CASSLGGNSNQPQHF. The CDR3 bases are TGTGCCAGCAGCTTAGGGGGCAATAGCAATCAGCCCCAGCATTTT. The rearrangement links TRBV11-3 to TRBJ1-5; D is perhaps TRBD1 (5 bases). The V and J ends lost 1 base and 0 bases respectively, with 7 bases between them. The CDR3 is 15 residues long. CDR1 and CDR2 from the germline V gene are SGHNT and YENEEA.

The chain carries TRBV7-2 and TRBJ2-7; 7 bases are shared with TRBD2. The V and J ends lost 1 base and 3 bases, in that order; junction bases with no gene match: 6. CDR1 is SGHTA and CDR2 is FQGNSA in the germline V gene. This CDR3 is built from 15 residues. In DNA, the CDR3 is TGTGCCAGCAGCTTAGTACCTAGCGGAAGCTACGAGCAGTACTTC. It translates to CASSLVPSGSYEQYF.

The rearrangement uses TRBV5-4 and TRBJ2-3, with 7 positions matching TRBD2. The CDR3 extends over 16 amino acids. Germline CDR1 reads SGHNT; CDR2 reads YYREEE (reference sequence). Trimming took 1 base from V and 0 from J; bases not matched to a gene: 5. CDR3 coding DNA: TGTGCCAGCAGCTTGTTTGGGGGAGGGAGCACAGATACGCAGTATTTT. Its translation is CASSLFGGGSTDTQYF.

The chain links TRBV28 to TRBJ2-2; no definite D call. Trimming pared 4 bases from V and 5 bases from J, leaving 14 bases between. In germline, CDR1 is MDHEN, CDR2 SYDVKM. The CDR3 contains 15 residues. CDR3 coding DNA: TGTGCCAGCAGTTCCACAGATACAGTTACCGGGGAGCTGTTTTTT. The encoded protein is CASSSTDTVTGELFF.

J is TRBJ2-7 and V is TRBV5-1, with 10 positions matching TRBD1. The CDR3 has 14 residues. CDR1 and CDR2 from the germline V gene are SGHRS and YFSETQ. The V segment lost 4 bases and the J segment 3 bases; nucleotides outside the gene matches: 4. CDR3 coding DNA: TGCGCCAGCAGCGGGGGGGACAGGGGCTACGAGCAGTACTTC. The encoded protein is CASSGGDRGYEQYF. Full variable domain (missing parts from reference TRBV5-1 and TRBJ2-7): KAGVTQTPRYLIKTRGQQVTLSCSPISGHRSVSWYQQTPGQGLQFLFEYFSETQRNKGNFPGRFSGRQFSNSRSEMNVSTLELGDSALYLCASSGGDRGYEQYFGPGTRLTVT.

The chain recombines TRBV19 with TRBJ2-5; D might be TRBD2 (5 bases). This CDR3 is 13 amino acids long. Germline-derived CDR1 and CDR2 are LNHDA and SQIVND (reference sequence). Trimming removed 4 bases at V and 5 bases at J, with 11 bases between. The DNA of the CDR3 is TGTGCCAGTAGTAGAAGGGAGTTTGAGACCCAGTACTTC. Translating gives CASSRREFETQYF. The full variable domain, with the rest looked up from reference TRBV19 and TRBJ2-5, is DGGITQSPKYLFRKEGQNVTLSCEQNLNHDAMYWYRQDPGQGLRLIYYSQIVNDFQKGDIAEGYSVSREKKESFPLTVTSAQKNPTAFYLCASSRREFETQYFGPGTRLLVL.

This chain links TRBV10-3 with TRBJ2-7; 9 positions match TRBD2. Germline-derived CDR1 and CDR2 are ENHRY and SYGVKD. The CDR3 has 16 amino acids. V trimming: 4 bases; J trimming: 6 bases; junction bases outside the gene matches: 13. CDR3 DNA sequence: TGTGCCATCAGTGCTTCCCGGGGTAGCGGGAGTGGCGAGCAGTACTTC. The encoded protein is CAISASRGSGSGEQYF.

This chain joins TRBV19 and TRBJ2-3, with 9 bases lining up with TRBD1. V shed 6 bases and J 6 bases; nucleotides not matched to a gene: 7. CDR1 and CDR2 from the germline V gene are LNHDA and SQIVND (reference sequence). This CDR3 has 14 amino acids. CDR3 sequence: CASRNRGRSDTQYF. Here the CDR3 DNA reads TGTGCCAGTAGGAACAGGGGGCGTTCTGATACGCAGTATTTT.

The chain employs TRBV5-1 and TRBJ2-1; 8 bases agree with TRBD2. Germline V gene data show CDR1 as SGHRS and CDR2 as YFSETQ. V lost 0 bases and J lost 5; bases outside the gene matches: 4. The CDR3 has 15 residues. The CDR3 loop is CASSLARGADNEQFF. The CDR3 nucleotides are TGCGCCAGCAGCTTGGCGCGGGGGGCCGACAATGAGCAGTTCTTC.

The chain couples TRBV9 to TRBJ2-4; D is unresolved. The CDR3 is made up of 14 amino acids. V lost 4 bases, J lost 8 bases, and 16 bases lay in between. Germline-derived CDR1 and CDR2 are SGDLS and YYNGEE. The CDR3 reads CASSSRSGSDIQYF. The CDR3 DNA reads TGTGCCAGCAGCTCCCGCTCAGGCTCGGACATTCAGTACTTC.

This clone was counted once. An end of the junction does not agree with germline; a read error may underlie this. This chain links TRBV25-1 with TRBJ1-3; 10 bases fit TRBD1. CDR3 size: 13 residues. Germline CDR1 MGHDK, CDR2 SYGVNS. The chain's CDR3 is CASSRDRGSQRFF. In DNA form, the CDR3 reads TGTGCCAGCAGCCGGGACAGGGGCAGTCAGAGGTTTTTT. The full variable domain, completed using reference TRBV25-1 and TRBJ1-3, is EADIYQTPRYLVIGTGKKITLECSQTMGHDKMYWYQQDPGMELHLIHYSYGVNSTEKGDLSSESTVSRIRTEHFPLTLESARPSHTSQYLCASSRDRGSQRFFGEGSWLTVV.

CDR3 in DNA: TGTGCCAGCAGCTTAGAGGCGACGGGTACTTCACCCCTCCACTTT. Translated: CASSLEATGTSPLHF. The genes are TRBV7-2 and TRBJ1-6; D unclear. Germline lookup yields CDR1 SGHTA and CDR2 FQGNSA. This CDR3 is built from 15 residues. Trimming removed 1 base at V and 9 bases at J, with 13 bases between.

The chain employs TRBV9 and TRBJ2-3; 7 bases fit TRBD2. Germline CDR1 and CDR2: SGDLS and YYNGEE. The CDR3 has 15 residues. Trimming removed 3 bases from V and 0 bases from J; junction bases left unmatched: 4. The DNA for the CDR3 is TGTGCCAGCAGCGAAAGCGGGGTAAGCACAGATACGCAGTATTTT. This sequence encodes CASSESGVSTDTQYF.

This clone has just a few counts. The rearrangement links TRBV6-5 to TRBJ1-1; weak D call: TRBD1 (6 bases). The V gene lost 3 bases and the J gene lost 1 base, with 9 bases spanning the gap. Germline CDR1 reads MNHEY; CDR2 reads SVGAGI. CDR3 length: 14 residues. CDR3 DNA sequence: TGTGCCAGCAGTTATCCGGGACAGAACACTGAAGCTTTCTTT. It is translated as CASSYPGQNTEAFF.

The chain couples TRBV13 to TRBJ2-2, with 10 bases lining up with TRBD1. V lost 5 bases, J lost 6 bases, and 15 bases stayed unmatched. The CDR3 is 18 amino acids. Germline V CDR1 and CDR2: PRHDT, FYEKMQ (reference sequence). The CDR3 bases are TGTGCCAGCAGCCTCCTCGAGGGACAGGGGTTACTCCCCGGGGAGCTGTTTTTT. Its translation is CASSLLEGQGLLPGELFF.

This chain uses TRBV5-6 with TRBJ2-3; 9 nucleotides match TRBD1. Looked up from germline, CDR1 is SGHDT and CDR2 is YYEEEE. V was clipped by 0 bases and J by 1 base; unmatched bases: 3. CDR3 length equals 16 residues. This CDR3 reads CASSLDRTGGTDTQYF. DNA of the CDR3: TGTGCCAGCAGCTTGGATAGGACAGGGGGCACAGATACGCAGTATTTT.

V usage is TRBV19 and J usage is TRBJ1-2; 7 nucleotides align to TRBD1. Germline CDR1 and CDR2: LNHDA and SQIVND (reference sequence). J gave up 1 base and V 8 bases, and 7 bases lay outside the gene matches. This CDR3 comprises 14 residues. The CDR3 DNA sequence: TGTGCCAGTTCTTGGGACAGCAGTAACTATGGCTACACCTTC. Protein: CASSWDSSNYGYTF.

This clone was seen only a few times. The V call is TRBV5-4, the J call TRBJ1-1; TRBD1 is a possible D gene (6 bases). V lost 4 bases, J lost 5 bases, and 15 bases lay in between. Germline assignment: CDR1 SGHNT and CDR2 YYREEE (reference sequence). The length of the CDR3 is 14 residues. The CDR3 coding sequence is TGTGCCAGCAGCGAAACCGGACAGTGGACTGAAGCTTTCTTT. It is translated as CASSETGQWTEAFF. Drawing the rest from reference TRBV5-4 and TRBJ1-1, the complete variable domain is ETGVTQSPTHLIKTRGQQVTLRCSSQSGHNTVSWYQQALGQGPQFIFQYYREEENGRGNFPPRFSGLQFPNYSSELNVNALELDDSALYLCASSETGQWTEAFFGQGTRLTVV.